This is a list of T cell receptor beta chains from one sample in a study of cytomegalovirus exposure and HLA in healthy donors. Libraries were prepared by immunoSEQ multiplex PCR; TCRdb keeps only in-frame clonotypes and omits some of them. The sample contains over 200,000 clones, about 72% of which appear only once. The sample was PBMCs. The receptors were sampled from a male donor in good health and CMV-seronegative. CDR3s include the opening cysteine and the closing phenylalanine or tryptophan. The D gene is left open where the match is weak. Only part of the rows carry a size: once, few, many, or a class if the clone is expanded.

-	TRBV5-1	TRBJ2-7	-	CASSSGVQIYEQYF	TGCGCCAGCAGCTCCGGGGTTCAAATTTACGAGCAGTACTTC
-	TRBV10-3	TRBJ2-5	TRBD2	CAISEYISGADRQETQYF	TGTGCCATCAGTGAGTATATTAGCGGGGCGGACCGCCAAGAGACCCAGTACTTC
-	TRBV4-1	TRBJ2-3	TRBD2	CASSRGTSSTDTQYF	TGCGCCAGCAGCCGAGGGACTAGTTCCACAGATACGCAGTATTTT
-	TRBV5-1	TRBJ2-7	-	CASSFGQGTYEQYF	TGCGCCAGCAGCTTCGGCCAGGGCACCTACGAGCAGTACTTC
-	TRBV5-6	TRBJ2-5	TRBD2	CASSPVGTSGFWETQYF	TGTGCCAGCAGCCCTGTCGGGACTAGCGGATTTTGGGAGACCCAGTACTTC
-	TRBV19	TRBJ2-3	TRBD2	CASSMGTSGYTDTQYF	TGTGCCAGTAGTATGGGGACTAGCGGGTACACAGATACGCAGTATTTT
few	TRBV5-4	TRBJ2-3	-	CASSSRGTDTQYF	TGTGCCAGCAGCTCCAGGGGCACAGATACGCAGTATTTT
few	TRBV6-5	TRBJ2-7	TRBD1	CASSHGTVSRWEQYF	TGTGCCAGCAGTCACGGGACAGTCAGCCGGTGGGAGCAGTACTTC
few	TRBV7-9	TRBJ1-5	TRBD1	CASSSNLDRGHQPQHF	TGTGCCAGCAGCTCCAACCTCGACAGGGGGCATCAGCCCCAGCATTTT
-	TRBV7-9	TRBJ2-2	-	CASSLQATGELFF	TGTGCCAGCAGCTTACAGGCGACCGGGGAGCTGTTTTTT
-	TRBV2	TRBJ2-7	TRBD1	CASSVETGTYEQYF	TGTGCCAGCAGTGTCGAGACAGGGACCTACGAGCAGTACTTC
-	TRBV29-1	TRBJ1-2	-	CSVEDRSYGYTF	TGCAGCGTTGAAGACCGGTCTTATGGCTACACCTTC
-	TRBV7-9	TRBJ2-1	-	CAGTTGDIYNEQFF	TGTGCCGGAACGACAGGAGATATATACAATGAGCAGTTCTTC
-	TRBV6-6	TRBJ1-1	TRBD1	CASRKGQGMPEAFF	TGTGCCAGCAGGAAGGGACAGGGGATGCCTGAAGCTTTCTTT
-	TRBV9	TRBJ2-1	TRBD2	CASSPRSASGNGEQFF	TGTGCCAGCAGCCCCCGATCGGCTAGCGGGAACGGTGAGCAGTTCTTC
-	TRBV6-5	TRBJ2-7	TRBD1	CASSFSGTVYEQYF	TGTGCCAGCAGTTTCTCCGGGACAGTATACGAGCAGTACTTC
-	TRBV29-1	TRBJ2-5	TRBD2	CSVVSGRGEETQYF	TGCAGCGTTGTCAGTGGGCGGGGGGAGGAGACCCAGTACTTC
-	TRBV6-6	TRBJ1-3	-	CASSYRREAGNTIYF	TGTGCCAGCAGTTACCGGCGGGAAGCCGGAAACACCATATATTTT
-	TRBV9	TRBJ2-1	TRBD2	CASSVGAGDNEQFF	TGTGCCAGCAGCGTAGGGGCGGGAGACAATGAGCAGTTCTTC
-	TRBV9	TRBJ2-7	-	CARRYWTSSYYEQYF	TGTGCCAGAAGATACTGGACAAGCTCCTACTACGAGCAGTACTTC
-	TRBV5-1	TRBJ2-1	TRBD1	CASSLGTGGYNEQFF	TGCGCCAGCAGCTTAGGGACAGGGGGTTACAATGAGCAGTTCTTC
-	TRBV19	TRBJ1-2	-	CASSIGYGANYGYTF	TGTGCCAGTAGTATAGGTTACGGAGCTAACTATGGCTACACCTTC
few	TRBV5-1	TRBJ2-3	-	CASSLWGADTDTQYF	TGCGCCAGCAGCTTGTGGGGAGCGGATACAGATACGCAGTATTTT
-	TRBV5-1	TRBJ2-3	TRBD1	CASSLLTGGLGDTQYF	TGCGCCAGCAGCTTACTAACAGGGGGCCTGGGAGATACGCAGTATTTT
-	TRBV19	TRBJ1-3	-	CATSTGTSGNTIYF	TGTGCCACTTCGACAGGAACCTCTGGAAACACCATATATTTT
-	TRBV4-2	TRBJ1-5	TRBD1	CASSQSGQGEQPQHF	TGTGCCAGCAGCCAGTCCGGACAGGGGGAGCAGCCCCAGCATTTT
-	TRBV30	TRBJ1-5	TRBD1	CAWKDRGSQPQHF	TGTGCCTGGAAGGACAGGGGGAGCCAGCCCCAGCATTTT
-	TRBV9	TRBJ2-7	-	CASSPGGGGPPNYEQYF	TGTGCCAGCAGCCCCGGTGGAGGGGGCCCACCTAACTACGAGCAGTACTTC
-	TRBV5-5	TRBJ2-7	TRBD1	CASSLMSGAGTGLYEQYF	TGTGCCAGCAGCTTGATGTCGGGGGCCGGGACAGGGTTGTACGAGCAGTACTTC
-	TRBV6-1	TRBJ2-7	-	CASSEEGGGQSDEQYF	TGTGCCAGCAGTGAAGAGGGGGGAGGGCAGTCCGACGAGCAGTACTTC
-	TRBV2	TRBJ1-4	-	CASSDGGAGEKLFF	TGTGCCAGCAGCGATGGGGGGGCAGGCGAAAAACTGTTTTTT
-	TRBV7-2	TRBJ2-1	-	CASSLRPGVENEQFF	TGTGCCAGCAGCTTGAGGCCAGGGGTAGAGAATGAGCAGTTCTTC
-	TRBV12-5	TRBJ2-1	TRBD2	CASGLGGLAGTWRIEQFF	TGTGCTAGTGGTTTAGGGGGTCTAGCGGGAACTTGGCGTATTGAGCAGTTCTTC
once	TRBV29-1	TRBJ1-2	-	CSAASGYGYTF	TGCAGCGCCGCATCCGGCTATGGCTACACCTTC
-	TRBV4-1	TRBJ1-4	-	CASSAHKGEKLFF	TGCGCCAGCAGCGCTCACAAGGGGGAAAAACTGTTTTTT
-	TRBV6-5	TRBJ2-7	TRBD1	CASSSGTGVHEQYF	TGTGCCAGCAGTTCCGGGACAGGGGTCCACGAGCAGTACTTC
-	TRBV13	TRBJ1-1	TRBD1	CASSLDRGAGTEAFF	TGTGCCAGCAGCTTAGACAGGGGGGCGGGCACTGAAGCTTTCTTT
-	TRBV5-1	TRBJ2-3	TRBD1	CASSSVSVQGSGDTQYF	TGCGCCAGCAGCTCCGTCTCAGTACAGGGGTCAGGGGATACGCAGTATTTT
once	TRBV29-1	TRBJ2-1	-	CSVMDLTTYNEQFF	TGCAGCGTAATGGACTTAACAACCTACAATGAGCAGTTCTTC
-	TRBV4-2	TRBJ1-2	TRBD1	CASSQNQEGADGYTF	TGTGCCAGCAGCCAAAATCAGGAGGGGGCGGATGGCTACACCTTC
-	TRBV5-1	TRBJ2-1	TRBD2	CASSLGLAGDNEQFF	TGCGCCAGCAGCTTGGGACTAGCGGGAGACAATGAGCAGTTCTTC
few	TRBV27	TRBJ1-1	-	CASSFGRRQTNTEAFF	TGTGCCAGCAGTTTCGGGCGTAGACAGACGAACACTGAAGCTTTCTTT
-	TRBV6-1	TRBJ2-4	TRBD1	CASSLGTVAAIQYF	TGTGCCAGCAGTTTGGGGACAGTGGCCGCCATTCAGTACTTC